The rows below give T cell receptor beta chains drawn from one sample of a study of tumor-infiltrating lymphocytes in localized non-small cell lung cancer. Using immunoSEQ multiplex PCR, the repertoire was profiled, and TCRdb retains in-frame clones only, with some absent. The sample has around 15,000 clones, 69% seen once. Material for sequencing was lung tumor tissue. The source of these receptors is a human donor with non-small cell lung cancer. The CDR3 runs from the conserved cysteine through the conserved F or W. A D gene is named only where the DNA matches it firmly. Clone size, where shown, is once, few, many, or a class for clones that have expanded.

>TRBV10-3|15|-|TRBJ1-4|TRBD1
TGTGCCATCAGTGAAGGGCAGGGGGAATCTGAAAAACTGTTTTTT
CAISEGQGESEKLFF
>TRBV6-6|16|few|TRBJ1-1|-
TGTGCCAGCAGTTACTTAACAGGGCGACGGAACACTGAAGCTTTCTTT
CASSYLTGRRNTEAFF
>TRBV18|14|-|TRBJ2-1|-
TGTGCCAGCTCACCAGGGTTCCCTTACAATGAGCAGTTCTTC
CASSPGFPYNEQFF
>TRBV18|14|once|TRBJ2-1|TRBD2
TGTGCCAGCTCACCATTCAGGGAGGGCAATGAGCAGTTCTTC
CASSPFREGNEQFF
>TRBV7-9|13|few|TRBJ1-1|-
TGTGCCAGCAGCTTAGTTAGGGACACTGAAGCTTTCTTT
CASSLVRDTEAFF
>TRBV6-1|15|-|TRBJ1-3|-
TGTGCCAGCAGTGTTGAGGGCCGCTCTGGAAACACCATATATTTT
CASSVEGRSGNTIYF
>TRBV13|15|-|TRBJ2-3|TRBD2
TGTGCCAGCAGCTTAAGCGGGGCTAGCACAGATACGCAGTATTTT
CASSLSGASTDTQYF
>TRBV7-2|17|once|TRBJ2-1|TRBD2
TGTGCCAGCAGCCCCCGAGCGGGAGTGGCCCCGGGCGGTGAGCAGTTCTTC
CASSPRAGVAPGGEQFF
>TRBV19|17|few|TRBJ2-2|-
TGTGCCAGTAGCCGCATTGGGACGCGGGCCATTACCGGGGAGCTGTTTTTT
CASSRIGTRAITGELFF
>TRBV5-6|16|few|TRBJ1-4|-
TGTGCCAGCAGCTTGACAGGGTCAGCAACTAATGAAAAACTGTTTTTT
CASSLTGSATNEKLFF